The next 4 T cell receptor beta chains were all read from a single sample in a study of blood T cell repertoires in COVID-19. The assay was immunoSEQ multiplex PCR, and TCRdb's table has in-frame clones only and misses some. The sample shows about 130,000 clones, under 85% of them seen only once. The sequencing sample was made of peripheral blood. The receptors were gathered from a woman in her sixties or seventies with acute or convalescent COVID-19.

This chain links TRBV4-1 with TRBJ2-3; TRBD2 agrees at 14 bases. V trimming: 3 bases; J trimming: 3 bases; junction bases outside the gene matches: 5. CDR3 size: 17 residues. Germline assignment: CDR1 MGHRA and CDR2 YSYEKL. This CDR3 reads CASSQGGTSGGTDTQYF. The CDR3 nucleotides read TGCGCCAGCAGCCAGGGAGGGACTAGCGGGGGAACAGATACGCAGTATTTT.

The CDR3 DNA is TGTGCCACCAGTGCGACAAACAAAAACATTCAGTACTTC. Translating it yields CATSATNKNIQYF. The chain joins TRBV24-1 to TRBJ2-4; D gene unclear. The CDR3 spans 13 residues. Trimming left V 5 bases short and J 3 bases short, with 7 bases between. The germline V gene has CDR1 KGHDR and CDR2 SFDVKD.

The J gene is TRBJ1-3, the V gene TRBV3-1 (or the pseudogene TRBV3-2), with D uncertain. Germline CDR1 LGHDT, CDR2 YNNKEL (reference sequence). Trimming took 8 bases from V and 0 from J, leaving 8 bases between them. CDR3 length: 13 residues. The CDR3: CASRGFSGNTIYF. In nucleotides, the CDR3 is TGTGCCAGCCGAGGTTTCTCTGGAAACACCATATATTTT.

This clone was observed a handful of times. The CDR3 here is CASSIENMNTEAFF. The CDR3 DNA follows: TGTGCCAGCAGCATAGAAAACATGAACACTGAAGCTTTCTTT. The chain is built from TRBV7-9 and TRBJ1-1, with D uncertain. Trimming cost V 5 bases and J 0 bases, with 10 bases left between them. CDR3 length: 14 amino acids. Germline V gene data show CDR1 as SEHNR and CDR2 as FQNEAQ (reference sequence).